This TCR beta chain appears in the sequencing data of a study of T-cell memory formation after mild COVID-19. This clonotype occurred a few times. This CDR3 comprises 16 residues. V lost 3 bases to trimming and J lost 2 bases, with 14 bases between them. Germline loops: CDR1 MNHEY, CDR2 SVGAGI. A single record per CDR3 protein comes from TCRdb applying MiXCR to the 5' RACE reads. The sample holds 450,000 to 700,000 distinct CDR3 sequences, under 20% seen once. The receptor was isolated from an adult woman who had mild COVID-19 (a few samples of this study predate the infection). Cell type and time point are not known. Sequencing was carried out using PBMCs or a T cell subset sorted from them (not recorded which). The chain carries TRBV6-5 and TRBJ1-3, with D maybe TRBD1 (5 bases). The CDR3 nucleotides read TGTGCCAGCAGTTATCTCCCCCCGGGGGCTGGAAACACCATATATTTT. It translates to CASSYLPPGAGNTIYF.